One T cell receptor (beta chain) is described in this entry. Its antigen remains unknown. The data stem from a study of cytomegalovirus exposure and HLA in healthy donors. Study details: There were fewer than 130 million unique TCR beta sequences, drawn from approximately 180 million T cells, in an earlier analysis. Study results and limitations: The authors later found TCR association rates varying by HLA locus, with DRB1 most and HLA-C fewest.

Use of 60 Vbeta and 13 Jbeta primers characterized the PCR. Repertoires were generated with immunoSEQ multiplex PCR, while TCRdb's copy carries only in-frame clones and drops some. This sample has 150,000 to 180,000 clones, with approximately 72% found just once. This clonotype originated in a man aged 18 to 29 in good health and CMV-seronegative. The sample consisted of PBMCs.

The CDR3 nucleotides are TGTGCCAGCAAAATAGGGGGCAACACTGAAGCTTTCTTT. Its translation is CASKIGGNTEAFF. The J gene is TRBJ1-1, the V gene TRBV28; 7 nucleotides match TRBD1. Germline values: CDR1 MDHEN, CDR2 SYDVKM. The CDR3 totals 13 residues. After removal of 7 bases from V and 2 bases from J, the junction contained 4 bases not matched to a gene.